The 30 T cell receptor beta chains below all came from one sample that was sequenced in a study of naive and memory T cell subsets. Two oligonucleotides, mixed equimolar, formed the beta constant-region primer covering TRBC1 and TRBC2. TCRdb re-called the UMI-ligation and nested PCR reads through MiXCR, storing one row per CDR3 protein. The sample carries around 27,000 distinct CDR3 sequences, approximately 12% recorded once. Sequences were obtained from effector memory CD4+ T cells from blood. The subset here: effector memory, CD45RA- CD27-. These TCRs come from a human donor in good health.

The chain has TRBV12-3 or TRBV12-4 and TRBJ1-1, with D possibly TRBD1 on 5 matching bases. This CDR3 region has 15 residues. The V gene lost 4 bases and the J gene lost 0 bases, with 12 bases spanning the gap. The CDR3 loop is CASSSPTDMNTEAFF. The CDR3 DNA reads TGTGCCAGCAGTTCCCCGACGGACATGAACACTGAAGCTTTCTTT.

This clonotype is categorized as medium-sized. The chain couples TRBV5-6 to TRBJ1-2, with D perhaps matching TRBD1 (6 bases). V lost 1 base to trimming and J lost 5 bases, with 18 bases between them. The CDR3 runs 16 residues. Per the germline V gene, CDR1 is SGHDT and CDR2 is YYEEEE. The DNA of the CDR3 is TGTGCCAGCAGCTTGTTTACAGGGAGGAGAGGGTATGGCTACACCTTC. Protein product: CASSLFTGRRGYGYTF.

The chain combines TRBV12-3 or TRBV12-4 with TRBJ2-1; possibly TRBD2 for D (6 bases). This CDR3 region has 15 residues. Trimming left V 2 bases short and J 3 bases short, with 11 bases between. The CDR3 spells CASSLPPGLYNEQFF. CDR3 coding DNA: TGTGCCAGCAGTTTACCCCCGGGACTCTACAATGAGCAGTTCTTC.

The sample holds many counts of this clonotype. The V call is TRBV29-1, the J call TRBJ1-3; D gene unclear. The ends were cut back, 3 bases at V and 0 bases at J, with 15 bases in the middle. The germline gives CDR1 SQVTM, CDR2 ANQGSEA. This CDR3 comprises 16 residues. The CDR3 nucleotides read TGCAGCGTTGATCAGTACAGAGGGAGCTCTGGAAACACCATATATTTT. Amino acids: CSVDQYRGSSGNTIYF.

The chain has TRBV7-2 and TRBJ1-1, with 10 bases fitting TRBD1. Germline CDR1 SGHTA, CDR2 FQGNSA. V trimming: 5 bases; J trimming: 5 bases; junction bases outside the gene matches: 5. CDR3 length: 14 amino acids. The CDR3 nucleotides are TGTGCCAGCAGCAGGACAGGGGGTAGAACTGAAGCTTTCTTT. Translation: CASSRTGGRTEAFF.

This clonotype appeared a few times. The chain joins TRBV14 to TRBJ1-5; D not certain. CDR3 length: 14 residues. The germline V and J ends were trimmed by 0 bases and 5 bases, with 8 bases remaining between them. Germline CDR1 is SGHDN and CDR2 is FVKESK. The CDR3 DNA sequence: TGTGCCAGCAGCCAAGATCGGGAGGATCAGCCCCAGCATTTT. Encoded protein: CASSQDREDQPQHF.

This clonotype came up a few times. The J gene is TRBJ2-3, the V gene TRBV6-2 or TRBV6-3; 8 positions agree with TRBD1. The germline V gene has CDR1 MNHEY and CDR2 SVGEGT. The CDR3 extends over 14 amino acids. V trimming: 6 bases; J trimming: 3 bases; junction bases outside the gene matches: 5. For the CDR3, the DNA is TGTGCCAGCAGCATCGACAGGGGAACAGATACGCAGTATTTT. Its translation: CASSIDRGTDTQYF.

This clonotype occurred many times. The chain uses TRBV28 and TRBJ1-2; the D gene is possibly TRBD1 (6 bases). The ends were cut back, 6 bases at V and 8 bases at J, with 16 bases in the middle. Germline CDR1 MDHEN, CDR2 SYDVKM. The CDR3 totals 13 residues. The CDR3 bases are TGTGCCAGCAGATACTACAGGGATTACGGCTACACCTTC. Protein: CASRYYRDYGYTF.

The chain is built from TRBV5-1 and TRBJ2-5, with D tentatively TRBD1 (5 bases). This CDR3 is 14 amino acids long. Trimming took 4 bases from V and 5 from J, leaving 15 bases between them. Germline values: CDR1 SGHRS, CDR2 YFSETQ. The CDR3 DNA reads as TGCGCCAGCAGCCTGACATGGGGCCGGGAGACCCAGTACTTC. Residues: CASSLTWGRETQYF.

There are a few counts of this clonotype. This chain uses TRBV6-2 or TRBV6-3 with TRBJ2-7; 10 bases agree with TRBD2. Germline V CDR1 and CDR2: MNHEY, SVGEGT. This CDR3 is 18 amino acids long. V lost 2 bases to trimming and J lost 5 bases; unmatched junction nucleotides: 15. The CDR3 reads CASSYDHPSAGGFHEQYF. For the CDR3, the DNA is TGTGCCAGCAGTTACGACCACCCGTCAGCGGGAGGGTTCCACGAGCAGTACTTC.

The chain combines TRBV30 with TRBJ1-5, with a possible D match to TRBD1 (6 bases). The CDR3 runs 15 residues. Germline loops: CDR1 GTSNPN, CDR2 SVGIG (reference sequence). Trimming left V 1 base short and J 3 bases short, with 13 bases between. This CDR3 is CAWSDQTGPNQPQHF. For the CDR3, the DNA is TGTGCCTGGAGTGATCAGACAGGCCCCAATCAGCCCCAGCATTTT.

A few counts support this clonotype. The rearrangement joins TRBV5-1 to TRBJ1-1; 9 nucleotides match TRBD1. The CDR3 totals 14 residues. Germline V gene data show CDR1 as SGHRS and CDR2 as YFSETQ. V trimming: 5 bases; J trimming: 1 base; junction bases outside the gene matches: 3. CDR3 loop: CASRLQGANTEAFF. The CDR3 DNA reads TGCGCCAGCAGGTTACAGGGGGCGAACACTGAAGCTTTCTTT.

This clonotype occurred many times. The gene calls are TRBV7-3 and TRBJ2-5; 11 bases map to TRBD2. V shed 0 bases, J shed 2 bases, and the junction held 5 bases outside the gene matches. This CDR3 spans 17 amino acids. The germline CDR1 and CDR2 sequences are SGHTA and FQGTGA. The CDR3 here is CASSLTPRLAGQETQYF. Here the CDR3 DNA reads TGTGCCAGCAGCTTAACCCCTCGACTAGCGGGGCAAGAGACCCAGTACTTC. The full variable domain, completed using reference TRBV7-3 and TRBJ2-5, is GAGVSQTPSNKVTEKGKYVELRCDPISGHTALYWYRQSLGQGPEFLIYFQGTGAADDSGLPNDRFFAVRPEGSVSTLKIQRTERGDSAVYLCASSLTPRLAGQETQYFGPGTRLLVL.

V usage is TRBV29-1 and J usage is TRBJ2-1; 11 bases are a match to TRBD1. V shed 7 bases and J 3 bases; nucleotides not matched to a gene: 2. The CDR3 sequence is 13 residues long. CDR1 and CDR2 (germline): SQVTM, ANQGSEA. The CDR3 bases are TGCAGCGCCGGGACAGGGGGCTACAATGAGCAGTTCTTC. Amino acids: CSAGTGGYNEQFF.

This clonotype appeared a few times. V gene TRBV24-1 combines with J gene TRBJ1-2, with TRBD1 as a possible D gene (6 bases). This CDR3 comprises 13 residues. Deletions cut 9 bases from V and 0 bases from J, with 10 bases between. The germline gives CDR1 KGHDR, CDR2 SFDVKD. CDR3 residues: CATGGGANYGYTF. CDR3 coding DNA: TGTGCCACCGGAGGGGGAGCTAACTATGGCTACACCTTC.

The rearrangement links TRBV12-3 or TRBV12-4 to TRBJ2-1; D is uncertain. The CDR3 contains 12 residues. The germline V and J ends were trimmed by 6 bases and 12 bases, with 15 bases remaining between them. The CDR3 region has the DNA TGTGCCAGCAGCCCGGGCCTTTCGAGGCAGTTCTTC. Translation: CASSPGLSRQFF.

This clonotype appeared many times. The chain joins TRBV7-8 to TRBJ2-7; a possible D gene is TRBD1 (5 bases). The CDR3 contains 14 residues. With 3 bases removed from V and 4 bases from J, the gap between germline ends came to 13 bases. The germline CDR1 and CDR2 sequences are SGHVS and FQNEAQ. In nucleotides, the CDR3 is TGTGCCAGCAGCTTCGTCCAGGGCCCTTACGAGCAGTACTTC. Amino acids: CASSFVQGPYEQYF.

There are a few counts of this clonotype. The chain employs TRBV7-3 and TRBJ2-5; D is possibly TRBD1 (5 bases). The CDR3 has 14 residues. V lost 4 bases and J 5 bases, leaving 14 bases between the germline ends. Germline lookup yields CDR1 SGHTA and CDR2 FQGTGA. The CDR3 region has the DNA TGTGCCAGCAGCTCCGGACACAACACGGAGACCCAGTACTTC. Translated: CASSSGHNTETQYF.

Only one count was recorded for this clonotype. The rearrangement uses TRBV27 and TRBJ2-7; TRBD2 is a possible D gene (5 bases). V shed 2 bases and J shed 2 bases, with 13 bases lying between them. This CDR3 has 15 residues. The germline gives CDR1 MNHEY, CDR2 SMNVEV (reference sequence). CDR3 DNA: TGTGCCAGCAGTTTAGAGAGGACGGGAACCTACGAGCAGTACTTC. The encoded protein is CASSLERTGTYEQYF.

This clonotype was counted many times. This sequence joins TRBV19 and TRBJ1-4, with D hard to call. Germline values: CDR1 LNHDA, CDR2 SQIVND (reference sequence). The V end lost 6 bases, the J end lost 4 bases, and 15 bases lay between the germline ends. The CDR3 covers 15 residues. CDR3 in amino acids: CASRHNKGSNEKLFF. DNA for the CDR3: TGTGCCAGTAGACATAACAAGGGCAGTAATGAAAAACTGTTTTTT. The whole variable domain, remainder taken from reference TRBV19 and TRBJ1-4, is DGGITQSPKYLFRKEGQNVTLSCEQNLNHDAMYWYRQDPGQGLRLIYYSQIVNDFQKGDIAEGYSVSREKKESFPLTVTSAQKNPTAFYLCASRHNKGSNEKLFFGSGTQLSVL.

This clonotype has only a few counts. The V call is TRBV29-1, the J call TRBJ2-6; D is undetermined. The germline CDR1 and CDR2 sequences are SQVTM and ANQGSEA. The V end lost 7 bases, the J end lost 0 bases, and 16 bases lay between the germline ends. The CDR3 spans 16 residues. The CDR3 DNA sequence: TGCAGCGCGATACGCTTGAAGAGCTCTGGGGCCAACGTCCTGACTTTC. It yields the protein CSAIRLKSSGANVLTF.

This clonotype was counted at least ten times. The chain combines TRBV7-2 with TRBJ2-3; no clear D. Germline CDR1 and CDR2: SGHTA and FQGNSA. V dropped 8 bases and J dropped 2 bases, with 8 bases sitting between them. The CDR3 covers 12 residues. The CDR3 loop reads CASHLLTDTQYF. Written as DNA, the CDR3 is TGTGCCAGCCACTTACTCACAGATACGCAGTATTTT.

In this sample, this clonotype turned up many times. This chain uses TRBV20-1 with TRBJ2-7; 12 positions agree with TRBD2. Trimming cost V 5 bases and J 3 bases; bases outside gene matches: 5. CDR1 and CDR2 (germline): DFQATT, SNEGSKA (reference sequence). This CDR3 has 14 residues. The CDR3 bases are TGCAGTGCTGTTAGGACTAGCGGGAACTACGAGCAGTACTTC. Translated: CSAVRTSGNYEQYF.

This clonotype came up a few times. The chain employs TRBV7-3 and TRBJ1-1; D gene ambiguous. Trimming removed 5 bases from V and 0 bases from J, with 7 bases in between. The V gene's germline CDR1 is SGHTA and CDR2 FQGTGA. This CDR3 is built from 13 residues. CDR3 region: CASSDGLNTEAFF. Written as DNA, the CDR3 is TGTGCCAGCAGCGATGGATTGAACACTGAAGCTTTCTTT.

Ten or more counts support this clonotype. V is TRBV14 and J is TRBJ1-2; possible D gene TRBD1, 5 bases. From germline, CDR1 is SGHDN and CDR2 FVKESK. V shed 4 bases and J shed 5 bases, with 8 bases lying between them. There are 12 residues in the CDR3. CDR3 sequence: CASSPGTYGYTF. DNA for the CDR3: TGTGCCAGCAGCCCAGGGACGTATGGCTACACCTTC.

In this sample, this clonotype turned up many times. The CDR3, as DNA: TGTGCCACCAGCAGTCGGACTAGCGGGAGGCCCGCCTCCTACAATGAGCAGTTCTTC. Protein: CATSSRTSGRPASYNEQFF. The chain links TRBV15 to TRBJ2-1, with 14 bases identical to TRBD2. Germline V CDR1 and CDR2: LNHNV, YYDKDF (reference sequence). V lost 3 bases and J lost 0; bases outside the gene matches: 7. This CDR3 is 19 amino acids long.

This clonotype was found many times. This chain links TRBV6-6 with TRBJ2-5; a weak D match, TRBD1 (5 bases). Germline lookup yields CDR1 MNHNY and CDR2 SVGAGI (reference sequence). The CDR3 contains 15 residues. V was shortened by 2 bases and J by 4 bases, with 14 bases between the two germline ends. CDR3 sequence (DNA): TGTGCCAGCAGTTACGAAGTCAGGGATTCAGAGACCCAGTACTTC. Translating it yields CASSYEVRDSETQYF.

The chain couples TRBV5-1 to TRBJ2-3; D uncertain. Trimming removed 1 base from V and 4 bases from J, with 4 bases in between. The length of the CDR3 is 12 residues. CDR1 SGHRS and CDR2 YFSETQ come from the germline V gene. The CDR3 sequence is CASSLPADTQYF. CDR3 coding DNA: TGCGCCAGCAGCTTGCCGGCAGATACGCAGTATTTT.

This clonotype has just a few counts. CDR3 sequence: CAWTALSARGGTQYF. In DNA form, the CDR3 reads TGTGCCTGGACCGCACTGTCAGCGCGTGGGGGGACCCAGTACTTC. This chain uses TRBV30 with TRBJ2-5; D possibly uses TRBD1 or TRBD2 (5 bases each). The germline V and J ends were trimmed by 4 bases and 7 bases, with 22 bases remaining between them. Germline-derived CDR1 and CDR2 are GTSNPN and SVGIG (reference sequence). CDR3 size: 15 residues.

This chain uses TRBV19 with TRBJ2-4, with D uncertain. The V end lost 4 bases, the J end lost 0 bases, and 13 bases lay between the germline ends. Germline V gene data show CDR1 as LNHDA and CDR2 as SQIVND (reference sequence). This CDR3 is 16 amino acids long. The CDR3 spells CASSRRNWEAKNIQYF. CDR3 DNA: TGTGCCAGTAGTAGGCGGAATTGGGAAGCCAAAAACATTCAGTACTTC.